This T cell receptor (beta chain) was retrieved from a study of beta chain features in type 1 diabetes. The V end was cut by 4 bases, the J end by 5 bases, with 18 bases between. This CDR3 has 16 residues. CDR1 is LNHNV, CDR2 YYDKDF, per germline (reference sequence). All of the isolated RNA was reverse transcribed, so expressed TCRB transcripts were sequenced. The repertoire was sequenced with immunoSEQ multiplex PCR; TCRdb's copy has only in-frame clones and lacks some. The sample has almost 350,000 clones; roughly 8% are singletons. The specimen sequenced was central memory CD4+ T cells from blood. The origin of this receptor is a woman between 18 and 30 years old in good health. J is TRBJ1-5 and V is TRBV15, with D possibly TRBD1 on 5 matching bases. CDR3 sequence reads: CATSTRQRGSYQPQHF. In DNA, the CDR3 is TGTGCCACCAGCACCCGACAGCGGGGATCTTATCAGCCCCAGCATTTT.